The source of this TCR beta chain is a study of T cell changes during pregnancy in multiple sclerosis. The CDR3 totals 19 residues. The germline V gene encodes CDR1 LNHDA and CDR2 SQIVND (reference sequence). With V trimmed by 5 bases and J by 4 bases, 17 bases remained unmatched. Clones were sequenced by immunoSEQ multiplex PCR, and TCRdb holds only the in-frame ones, with some missing. Of roughly 80,000 clones listed, approximately 92% are singletons. This TCR derives from a female donor with multiple sclerosis, enrolled in a pregnancy study. The material sequenced was peripheral blood, taken in the first trimester of pregnancy. The rearrangement uses TRBV19 and TRBJ2-6; TRBD1 aligns across 7 bases. The CDR3 sequence is CASSGPPRQGSSGANVLTF. The CDR3 DNA reads TGTGCCAGTAGTGGCCCCCCGAGACAGGGATCCTCCGGGGCCAACGTCCTGACTTTC.